The text below deals with one T cell receptor (beta chain). These data come from a study of blood T cells in healthy people across ages. Study-level information: With template switching, about one barcoded beta molecule was captured per two T cells.

For the second PCR, which ran for 7 to 11 cycles, a sample-barcoded 5' primer and a J-beta primer mix were used. Tags on each cDNA molecule came from a template-switch adaptor with 12 random nucleotides. TCRdb re-called the 5' RACE reads through MiXCR, storing one row per CDR3 protein. Of hundreds of thousands of distinct CDR3 sequences listed, more than 40% are singletons. The sequencing sample was made of blood. This clonotype was sampled from a man aged 60-69 years in good health.

The CDR3 loop reads CSARLVGEQFF. CDR3 in DNA: TGCAGTGCTAGATTGGTAGGTGAGCAGTTCTTC. The chain has TRBV20-1 and TRBJ2-1; D is unresolved. This CDR3 has 11 residues. Per the germline V gene, CDR1 is DFQATT and CDR2 is SNEGSKA (reference sequence). Trimming took off 2 bases at V and 9 bases at J, with 8 bases between the two ends.